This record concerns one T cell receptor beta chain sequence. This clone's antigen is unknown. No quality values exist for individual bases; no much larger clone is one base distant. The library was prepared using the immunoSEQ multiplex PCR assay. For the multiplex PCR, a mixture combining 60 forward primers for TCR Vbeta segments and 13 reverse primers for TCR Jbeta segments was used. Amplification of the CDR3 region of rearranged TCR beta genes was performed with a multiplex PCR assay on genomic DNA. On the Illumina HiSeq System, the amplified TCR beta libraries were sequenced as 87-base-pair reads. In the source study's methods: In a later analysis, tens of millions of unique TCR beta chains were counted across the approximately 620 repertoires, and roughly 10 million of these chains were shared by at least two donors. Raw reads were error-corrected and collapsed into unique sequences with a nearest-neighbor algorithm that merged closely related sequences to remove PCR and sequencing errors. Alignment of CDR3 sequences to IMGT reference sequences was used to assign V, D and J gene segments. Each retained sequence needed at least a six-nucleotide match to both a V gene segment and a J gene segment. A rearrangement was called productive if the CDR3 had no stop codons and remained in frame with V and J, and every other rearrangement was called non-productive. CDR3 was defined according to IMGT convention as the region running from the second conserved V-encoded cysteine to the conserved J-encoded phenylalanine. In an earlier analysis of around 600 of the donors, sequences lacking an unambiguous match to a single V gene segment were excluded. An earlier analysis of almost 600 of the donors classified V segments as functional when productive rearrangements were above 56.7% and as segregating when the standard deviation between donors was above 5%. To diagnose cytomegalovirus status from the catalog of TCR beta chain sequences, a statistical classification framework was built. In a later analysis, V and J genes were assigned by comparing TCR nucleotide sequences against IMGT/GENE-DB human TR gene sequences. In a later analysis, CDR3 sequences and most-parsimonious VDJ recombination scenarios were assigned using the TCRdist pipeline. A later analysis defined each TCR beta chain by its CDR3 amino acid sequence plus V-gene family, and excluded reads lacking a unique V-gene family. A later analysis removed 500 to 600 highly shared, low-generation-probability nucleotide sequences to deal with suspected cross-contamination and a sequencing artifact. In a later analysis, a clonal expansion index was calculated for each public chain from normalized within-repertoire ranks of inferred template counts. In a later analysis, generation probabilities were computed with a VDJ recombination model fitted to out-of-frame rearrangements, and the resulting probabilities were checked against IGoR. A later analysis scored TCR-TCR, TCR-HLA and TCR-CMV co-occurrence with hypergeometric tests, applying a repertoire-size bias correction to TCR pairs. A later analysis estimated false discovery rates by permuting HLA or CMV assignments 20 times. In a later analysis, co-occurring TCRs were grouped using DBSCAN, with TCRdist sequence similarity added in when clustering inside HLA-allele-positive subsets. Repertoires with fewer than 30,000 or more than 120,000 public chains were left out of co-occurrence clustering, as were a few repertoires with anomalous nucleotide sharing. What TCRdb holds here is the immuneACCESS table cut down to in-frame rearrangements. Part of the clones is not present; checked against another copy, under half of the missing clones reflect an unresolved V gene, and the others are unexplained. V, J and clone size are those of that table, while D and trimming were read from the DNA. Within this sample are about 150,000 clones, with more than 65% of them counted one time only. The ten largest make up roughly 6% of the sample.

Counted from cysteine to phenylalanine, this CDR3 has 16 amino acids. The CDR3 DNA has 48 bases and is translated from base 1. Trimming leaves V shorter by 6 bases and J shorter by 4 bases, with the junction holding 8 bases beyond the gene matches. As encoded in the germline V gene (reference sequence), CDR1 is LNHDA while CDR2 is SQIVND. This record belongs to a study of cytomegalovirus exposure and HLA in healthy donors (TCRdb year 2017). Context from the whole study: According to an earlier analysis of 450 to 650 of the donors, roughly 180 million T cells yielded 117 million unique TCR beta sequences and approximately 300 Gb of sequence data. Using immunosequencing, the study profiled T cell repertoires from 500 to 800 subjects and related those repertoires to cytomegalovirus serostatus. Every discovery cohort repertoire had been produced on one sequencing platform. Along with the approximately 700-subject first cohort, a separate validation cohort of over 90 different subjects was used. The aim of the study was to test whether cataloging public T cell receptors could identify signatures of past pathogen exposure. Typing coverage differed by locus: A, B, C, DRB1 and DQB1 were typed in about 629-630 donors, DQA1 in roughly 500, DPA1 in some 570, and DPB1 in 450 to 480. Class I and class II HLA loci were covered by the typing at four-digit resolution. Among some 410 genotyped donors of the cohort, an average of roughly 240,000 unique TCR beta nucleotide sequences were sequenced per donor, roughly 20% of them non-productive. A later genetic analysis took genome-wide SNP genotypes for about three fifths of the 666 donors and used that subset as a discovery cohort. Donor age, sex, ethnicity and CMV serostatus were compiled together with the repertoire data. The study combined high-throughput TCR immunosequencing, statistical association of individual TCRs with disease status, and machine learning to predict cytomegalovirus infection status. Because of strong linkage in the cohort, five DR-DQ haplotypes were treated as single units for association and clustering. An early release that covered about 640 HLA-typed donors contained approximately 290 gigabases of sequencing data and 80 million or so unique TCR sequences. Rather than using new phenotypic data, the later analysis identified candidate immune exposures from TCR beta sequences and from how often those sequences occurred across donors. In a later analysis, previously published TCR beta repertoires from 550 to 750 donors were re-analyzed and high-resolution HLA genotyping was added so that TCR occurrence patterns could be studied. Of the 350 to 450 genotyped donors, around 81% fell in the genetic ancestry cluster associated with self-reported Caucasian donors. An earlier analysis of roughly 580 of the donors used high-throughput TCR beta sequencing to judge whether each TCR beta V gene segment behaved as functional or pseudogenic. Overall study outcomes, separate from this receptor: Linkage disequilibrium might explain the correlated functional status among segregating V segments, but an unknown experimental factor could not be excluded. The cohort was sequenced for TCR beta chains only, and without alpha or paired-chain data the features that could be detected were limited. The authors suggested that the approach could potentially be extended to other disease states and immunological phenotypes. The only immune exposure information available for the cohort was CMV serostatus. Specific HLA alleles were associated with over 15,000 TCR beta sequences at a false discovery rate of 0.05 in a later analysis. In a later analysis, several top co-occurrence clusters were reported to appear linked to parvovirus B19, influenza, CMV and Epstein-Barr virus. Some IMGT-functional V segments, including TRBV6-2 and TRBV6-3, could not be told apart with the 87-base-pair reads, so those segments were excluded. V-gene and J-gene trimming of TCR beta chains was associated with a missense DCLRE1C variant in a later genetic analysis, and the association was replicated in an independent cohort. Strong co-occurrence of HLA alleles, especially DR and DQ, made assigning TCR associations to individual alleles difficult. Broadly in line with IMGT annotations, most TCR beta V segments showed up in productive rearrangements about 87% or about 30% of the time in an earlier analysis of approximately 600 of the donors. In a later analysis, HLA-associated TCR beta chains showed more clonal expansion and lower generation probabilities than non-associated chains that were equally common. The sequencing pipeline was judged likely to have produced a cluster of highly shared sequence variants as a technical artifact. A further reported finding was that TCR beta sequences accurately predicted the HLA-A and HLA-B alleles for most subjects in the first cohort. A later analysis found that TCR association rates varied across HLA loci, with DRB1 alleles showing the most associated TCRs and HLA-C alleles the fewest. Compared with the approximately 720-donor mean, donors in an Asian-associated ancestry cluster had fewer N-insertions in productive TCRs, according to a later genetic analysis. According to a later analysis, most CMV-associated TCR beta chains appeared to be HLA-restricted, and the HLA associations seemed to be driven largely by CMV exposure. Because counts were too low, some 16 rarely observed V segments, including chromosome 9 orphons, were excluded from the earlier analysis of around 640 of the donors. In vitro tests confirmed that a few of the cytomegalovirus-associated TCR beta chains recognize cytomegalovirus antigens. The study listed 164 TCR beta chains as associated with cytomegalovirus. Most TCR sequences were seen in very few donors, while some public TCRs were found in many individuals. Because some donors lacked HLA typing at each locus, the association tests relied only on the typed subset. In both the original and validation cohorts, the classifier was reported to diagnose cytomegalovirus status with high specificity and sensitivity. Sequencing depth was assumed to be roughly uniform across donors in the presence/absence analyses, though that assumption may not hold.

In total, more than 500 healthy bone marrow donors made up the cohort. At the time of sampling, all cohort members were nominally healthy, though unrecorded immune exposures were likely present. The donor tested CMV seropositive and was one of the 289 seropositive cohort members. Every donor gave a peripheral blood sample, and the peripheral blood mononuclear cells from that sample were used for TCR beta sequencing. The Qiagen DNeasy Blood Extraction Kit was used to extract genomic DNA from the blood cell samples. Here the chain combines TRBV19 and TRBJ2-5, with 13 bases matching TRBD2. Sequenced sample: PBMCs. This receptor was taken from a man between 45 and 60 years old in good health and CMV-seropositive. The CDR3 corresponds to CASSTSGRARGETQYF. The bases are TGTGCCAGTAGCACTAGCGGGAGGGCCCGTGGAGAGACCCAGTACTTC.